The rows below give T cell receptor beta chains drawn from one sample of a study of OX40 agonist ivuxolimab in advanced cancers. Sequencing was performed with immunoSEQ multiplex PCR; in TCRdb, only in-frame clones are kept and a portion is missing. The sample comprises 60,000 to 90,000 clones, about four fifths of which are singletons, and approximately 0.44% rests with the top ten. Here the sequenced sample was CD4+ or CD8+ T cells sorted from blood, taken in a trial of the OX40 agonist ivuxolimab. The receptor source for this set is an adult with an advanced solid tumor such as melanoma, head and neck, liver or kidney cancer. Both conserved end residues are part of each CDR3. D genes are given only for firm matches. Where a row states a size, it is once, few, many or the class of an expanded clone; other rows omit it.

TRBJ2-1 | NA | TRBD2 | TRBV11-3 | TGTGCCAGCAGCTTAGGGACTAGCGGGAGTAATGAGCAGTTCTTC | CASSLGTSGSNEQFF
TRBJ1-2 | NA | TRBD1 | TRBV27 | TGTGCCAGCAGTCGGACAGGGGGCGGTGGCTACACCTTC | CASSRTGGGGYTF
TRBJ1-3 | NA | NA | TRBV28 | TGTGCCAGCAGCTCTGGAAACACCATATATTTT | CASSSGNTIYF
TRBJ2-6 | once | NA | TRBV27 | TGTGCCAGCAGTTTTACGGGGGCGGGGGCCAACGTCCTGACTTTC | CASSFTGAGANVLTF
TRBJ1-4 | few | NA | TRBV6-5 | TGTGCCAGCAACCCCAGTGGGGCCGGTAATGAAAAACTGTTTTTT | CASNPSGAGNEKLFF
TRBJ1-5 | NA | NA | TRBV19 | TGTGCCAGTAGTATAGATCGGGATGGGCAGCCCCAGCATTTT | CASSIDRDGQPQHF
TRBJ2-6 | NA | TRBD1 | TRBV19 | TGTGCCAGTAGTATTCAGGGGGCGAGACTTTCTGGGGCCAACGTCCTGACTTTC | CASSIQGARLSGANVLTF
TRBJ2-1 | NA | NA | TRBV28 | TGTGCCAGCAGCCCAGGTCTTGGCGGGGGCCCTTATGAGCAGTTCTTC | CASSPGLGGGPYEQFF
TRBJ2-5 | NA | TRBD2 | TRBV6-4 | TGTGCCAGCAGTGTATCGGGGGGAAACCAAGAGACCCAGTACTTC | CASSVSGGNQETQYF
TRBJ1-5 | NA | NA | TRBV2 | TGTGCCAGCAGTGAACGGAGGGATCAGCCCCAGCATTTT | CASSERRDQPQHF
TRBJ2-1 | NA | TRBD2 | TRBV7-3 | TGTGCCAGCAGCAACCCCGGGACTAGCGGAGACAATGAGCAGTTCTTC | CASSNPGTSGDNEQFF
TRBJ2-6 | few | NA | TRBV28 | TGTGCCAGCAGTTTGTACAGGGCAGGTACAGGGGCCAACGTCCTGACTTTC | CASSLYRAGTGANVLTF
TRBJ1-2 | NA | TRBD1 | TRBV2 | TGTGCCAGCAGTGAGATCGGGACAGGGGTTCTATCGGAGGGCTACACCTTC | CASSEIGTGVLSEGYTF
TRBJ1-1 | NA | NA | TRBV28 | TGTGCCAGCACGCCTGCAGGGACCCAATATGAAGCTTTCTTT | CASTPAGTQYEAFF
TRBJ1-1 | NA | NA | TRBV6-1 | TGTGCCAGCAGTGAAGCACGCGGGACTATGAACACTGAAGCTTTCTTT | CASSEARGTMNTEAFF
TRBJ1-1 | NA | NA | TRBV5-6 | TGTGCCAGCAGCTTAACGGGGAACACTGAAGCTTTCTTT | CASSLTGNTEAFF
TRBJ1-5 | NA | NA | TRBV7-8 | TGTGCCAGCAGCTTATGGGGGGAGAGCAATCAGCCCCAGCATTTT | CASSLWGESNQPQHF